The clone carrying this T cell receptor beta chain occurred once. Its specificity is not known. Sample barcodes and UMIs were carried by the TCR alpha and TCR beta cDNA libraries that 5'RACE generated with constant-segment primers. TCRdb ran MiXCR on the 5' RACE reads and lists one entry per CDR3 protein. The table includes around 510,000 distinct CDR3 sequences, roughly a fifth detected once. This record comes from a study of T-cell memory formation after mild COVID-19. Looking at the study overall: There were largely donor-specific TCR clusters.

CDR1 DFQATT and CDR2 SNEGSKA come from the germline V gene (reference sequence). The V gene lost 5 bases and the J gene lost 4 bases, with 14 bases spanning the gap. This CDR3 has 13 residues. Overall study findings and caveats: Pre-infection memory contained some responding clones, which suggested that cross-reactive memory had joined.

The sequenced sample consisted of PBMCs or a T cell subset sorted from them (not recorded which). V and J are TRBV20-1 and TRBJ1-2; D gene uncertain. This clonotype was obtained from an adult woman who had mild COVID-19 (a few samples of this study predate the infection). Cell type and time point are not known. CDR3 residues: CSAPPQVPYGYTF. CDR3 bases: TGCAGTGCTCCCCCTCAGGTACCCTATGGCTACACCTTC.